This T cell receptor beta chain was identified in a study of blood T cell repertoires in COVID-19. Overall study context: Spain, Italy and the United States supplied samples that represented acute and convalescent COVID-19.

As for this clone: The same CDR3 is also encoded by other DNA sequences in this sample.

Per the original methods: Using reference gene primer amplification, nucleated cell counts were estimated. The assay was immunoSEQ multiplex PCR, and TCRdb's table has in-frame clones only and misses some. V and J calls and clone size follow that table, whereas D and trimming were derived from the DNA. The top ten clones hold 10% to 13% of a sample with about 160,000 clones, approximately 81% of them seen once. The CDR3 contains 14 residues. Germline V gene lookup returns CDR1 SNHLY and CDR2 FYNNEI. Unmatched junction bases numbered 3, after V lost 4 bases and J lost 1 base. The chain joins TRBV2 to TRBJ1-1; TRBD1 agrees at 7 bases. The sequence derives from a woman of 80 years or more with active or convalescent COVID-19. Material for sequencing was peripheral blood. The DNA of the CDR3 is TGTGCCAGCAGTGGACAGGGCGGGAACACTGAAGCTTTCTTT. Protein: CASSGQGGNTEAFF.